The clone carrying this TCR beta chain has only one observation. Its target is not known. The data belong to a study of T cell responses to AZD1222 COVID-19 vaccine. Overall study findings and caveats: None of the repertoires were sampled until the peak T cell response had passed.

Data came from immunoSEQ multiplex PCR; TCRdb stores just in-frame clones and leaves some out. This sample has around 160,000 clones, with about 92% found just once. Second doses were pooled across both intervals (about 4 or about 12 weeks). This clonotype originated in an adult who received the AZD1222 COVID-19 vaccine. The material sequenced was peripheral blood, taken 28 days after the second AZD1222 dose.

The CDR3 is CASSRTGADTQYF. In DNA form, the CDR3 reads TGTGCCAGCAGTAGGACAGGGGCGGATACGCAGTATTTT. The chain employs TRBV6-5 and TRBJ2-3; 9 bases map to TRBD1. Germline CDR1 reads MNHEY; CDR2 reads SVGAGI. The CDR3 runs 13 residues. V gave up 5 bases and J gave up 6 bases; unmatched junction bases: 3.